A selection of T cell receptor beta chains follows, all from one sample in a study of blood T cell repertoires in COVID-19. Here immunoSEQ multiplex PCR was the method, and the copy in TCRdb shows in-frame clones only, minus some. The sample records roughly 60,000 clones, roughly 90% being singletons. Sequencing was done on a sample of peripheral blood. These receptors originate from a man aged 55-75 years with active COVID-19. CDR3s include the opening cysteine and the closing phenylalanine or tryptophan. D genes are given only for firm matches. Size values are once, few and many counts, or a class for expanded clones, and some rows have none.

D gene	clone size	V gene	J gene	CDR3 DNA	CDR3 protein
-	once	TRBV10-1	TRBJ2-5	TGCGCCACCTCCCCGGGGTCGGGAGAGACCCAGTACTTC	CATSPGSGETQYF
-	-	TRBV5-1	TRBJ2-2	TGCGCCAGCAGCTTGGATAGTCGGACCGGGGAGCTGTTTTTT	CASSLDSRTGELFF
TRBD1	-	TRBV9	TRBJ1-4	TGTGCCAGCAGCGAAAGAACAGGGGGTTGGGATGAAAAACTGTTTTTT	CASSERTGGWDEKLFF
-	-	TRBV7-8	TRBJ1-2	TGTGCCAGCAGCTTTACTGGCGGGGGCTACACCTTC	CASSFTGGGYTF
TRBD2	-	TRBV7-7	TRBJ2-1	TGTGCTAGCAGCTCCGGGACTAGCGCTTCCTACAATGAGCAGTTCTTC	CASSSGTSASYNEQFF
-	-	TRBV12-3/TRBV12-4	TRBJ2-3	TGTGCCAGCAGTGCCCTATTGGATACGCAGTATTTT	CASSALLDTQYF
-	once	TRBV12-5	TRBJ1-2	TGTGCTAGTGGTTTGGTACTGGGCAGGGGCGACTATGGCTACACCTTC	CASGLVLGRGDYGYTF
-	-	TRBV20-1	TRBJ1-2	TGCAGTGCTAGTGCAACAGGGATCGGCGGCTACACCTTC	CSASATGIGGYTF
-	-	TRBV4-2	TRBJ2-3	TGTGCCAGCAGCCAAGATACAGGGACAGATACGCAGTATTTT	CASSQDTGTDTQYF
-	-	TRBV18	TRBJ2-1	TGTGCCAGCTCACCTCCTGGACAGCGAAGCTCCTACAATGAGCAGTTCTTC	CASSPPGQRSSYNEQFF
TRBD2	-	TRBV28	TRBJ2-7	TGTGCCAGCAGTTCTGGACTAGCGGGAGTTTTTTCCTACGAGCAGTACTTC	CASSSGLAGVFSYEQYF
TRBD1	-	TRBV11-2	TRBJ2-6	TGTGCCAGCAGCCCCACGACGACAGGGGGTCACGGGGCCAACGTCCTGACTTTC	CASSPTTTGGHGANVLTF
TRBD2	-	TRBV2	TRBJ2-1	TGTGCCAGCAGCGCCCCTCTAGCGGGAAAGGATGAGCAGTTCTTC	CASSAPLAGKDEQFF
TRBD2	-	TRBV30	TRBJ2-2	TGTGCCTGGATGGGAGCGGGAGTCAGCGGGGAGCTGTTTTTT	CAWMGAGVSGELFF
TRBD2	-	TRBV4-2	TRBJ2-1	TGTGCCAGCAGCCACGGACTAGAATTCTACAATGAGCAGTTCTTC	CASSHGLEFYNEQFF
-	few	TRBV19	TRBJ1-3	TGTGCCAGTAGTCGGGGTTCAACTCCCTCTGGAAACACCATATATTTT	CASSRGSTPSGNTIYF
TRBD2	-	TRBV9	TRBJ2-7	TGTGCCAGCAGCCCCCACCCCGGAGCGGGAGCCTCCGAGCAGTACTTC	CASSPHPGAGASEQYF
-	-	TRBV5-8	TRBJ2-1	TGTGCCAGCAGCACAGGGAACTCCTACAATGAGCAGTTCTTC	CASSTGNSYNEQFF
-	once	TRBV2	TRBJ1-4	TGTGCCAGCGAGAGGAGGGGTGAAAAACTGTTTTTT	CASERRGEKLFF
-	-	TRBV6-6	TRBJ2-1	TGTGCCAGCAGCGTAACCAGGGAAGGTGAGCAGTTCTTC	CASSVTREGEQFF
TRBD1	-	TRBV20-1	TRBJ2-5	TGCAGTGCTAGTAGTTTCGGGACAGGGGTCCAAGAGACCCAGTACTTC	CSASSFGTGVQETQYF
-	-	TRBV19	TRBJ2-3	TGTGCCAGTAGCGAGGCAGATACGCAGTATTTT	CASSEADTQYF
-	-	TRBV11-3	TRBJ2-5	TGTGCCAGCAGTTTGCAGGGTGAGACCCAGTACTTC	CASSLQGETQYF
-	once	TRBV2	TRBJ2-6	TGTGCCAGCAGGAGGGACATCTCTGGGGCCAACGTCCTGACTTTC	CASRRDISGANVLTF
TRBD2	-	TRBV7-6	TRBJ2-3	TGTGCCAGCAGATCAATAGCGGGAGGGAGCACAGATACGCAGTATTTT	CASRSIAGGSTDTQYF
TRBD1	few	TRBV4-1	TRBJ2-7	TGCGCCAGCAGCCAAGTACAGGGGGTGCCGTACGAGCAGTACTTC	CASSQVQGVPYEQYF
TRBD1	-	TRBV19	TRBJ2-1	TGTGCCAGTAGCGAGGTCGACAGGGGTAGTAATGAGCAGTTCTTC	CASSEVDRGSNEQFF
TRBD1	-	TRBV7-3	TRBJ1-2	TGTGCCAGCAGTTCCTCCGGGACAGGGGGAGGTGGCTACACCTTC	CASSSSGTGGGGYTF
TRBD2	-	TRBV5-1	TRBJ2-3	TGCGCCAGCAGCCCGGAGCCCAGCGGGAGCCCAGATACGCAGTATTTT	CASSPEPSGSPDTQYF
-	-	TRBV7-2	TRBJ1-1	TGTGCCAGCAGCTTAGTCCCGGGGTTGGGAACTGAAGCTTTCTTT	CASSLVPGLGTEAFF
TRBD1	-	TRBV7-2	TRBJ1-2	TGTGCCAGCAGCAGTCCGGGACAGGGTACGGGTCTGCGGGGCTACACCTTC	CASSSPGQGTGLRGYTF
TRBD2	few	TRBV15	TRBJ2-7	TGTGCCACCAGCAGGGGAGGGCCTCGCTACGAGCAGTACTTC	CATSRGGPRYEQYF
-	-	TRBV7-2	TRBJ2-1	TGTGCCAGCAGCTTAAGGGTAACGGGGTACAATGAGCAGTTCTTC	CASSLRVTGYNEQFF
TRBD2	-	TRBV5-1	TRBJ2-1	TGCGCCAGCAGCCCCGAGGGGGGACTAGCCCTTTCCTACAATGAGCAGTTCTTC	CASSPEGGLALSYNEQFF
TRBD2	-	TRBV6-6	TRBJ2-7	TGTGCCAGCAGTTACTCGACTAGCGGGGAGCAGTACTTC	CASSYSTSGEQYF
TRBD1	once	TRBV5-1	TRBJ2-3	TGCGCCAGCAGCTGGGGATTGGGACAGGGACCAGATACGCAGTATTTT	CASSWGLGQGPDTQYF
-	-	TRBV6-5	TRBJ2-2	TGTGCCAGCACCCCCCTTTCGCGGACCGGGGAGCTGTTTTTT	CASTPLSRTGELFF
-	-	TRBV12-3/TRBV12-4	TRBJ2-3	TGTGCCAGCAGTTCTAGCACAGATACGCAGTATTTT	CASSSSTDTQYF
-	-	TRBV19	TRBJ1-3	TGTGCCAGTAGCGGCAGGGACTCTGGAAACACCATATATTTT	CASSGRDSGNTIYF
-	-	TRBV5-8	TRBJ2-1	TGTGCCAGCAGGGAGTCCCACCCCTACAATGAGCAGTTCTTC	CASRESHPYNEQFF
TRBD1	once	TRBV24-1	TRBJ1-3	TGTGCCACCAGTGACCAAACTTACAGGGGGCCTGGAAACACCATATATTTT	CATSDQTYRGPGNTIYF
-	-	TRBV6-6	TRBJ2-7	TGTGCCAGCAGATCTGACTTCTACGAGCAGTACTTC	CASRSDFYEQYF
-	-	TRBV5-6	TRBJ1-6	TGTGCCAGCAGCTTGGTACAGTGGGATAATTCACCCCTCCACTTT	CASSLVQWDNSPLHF
-	once	TRBV19	TRBJ1-2	TGTGCCAGTAGTGACAGAGTCGTCTATGGCTACACCTTC	CASSDRVVYGYTF
-	-	TRBV19	TRBJ2-2	TGTGCCGGTCGCTCGGGGGCGAACACCGGGGAGCTGTTTTTT	CAGRSGANTGELFF
TRBD1	once	TRBV20-1	TRBJ1-1	TGCAGTGCTAGTGAGACAGGGGATACTGAAGCTTTCTTT	CSASETGDTEAFF
TRBD1	few	TRBV7-9	TRBJ1-6	TGTGCCAGCAGCTTAGTTCAGGGGGCGAATTCACCCCTCCACTTT	CASSLVQGANSPLHF
-	-	TRBV4-1	TRBJ2-4	TGCGCCAGCATGCGTAGGCGACTTCTACTAGCCAAAAACATTCAGTACTTC	CASMRRRLLLAKNIQYF
TRBD1	once	TRBV10-2	TRBJ2-7	TGCGCCAGCAGCATGGGACAGGGCGAGCAGTACTTC	CASSMGQGEQYF
-	-	TRBV6-5	TRBJ2-7	TGTGCCAGCAGTTTGGGCGCAGGGGGGAGCTACGAGCAGTACTTC	CASSLGAGGSYEQYF
-	-	TRBV12-3/TRBV12-4	TRBJ2-5	TGTGCCAGCAGTTTTGGGGGGGAGACCCAGTACTTC	CASSFGGETQYF
-	few	TRBV10-3	TRBJ1-4	TGTGCCATCAGTGAGCCGAGGAATGAAAAACTGTTTTTT	CAISEPRNEKLFF
-	once	TRBV11-2	TRBJ2-7	TGTGCCAGCAGCACGACACCCTACGAGCAGTACTTC	CASSTTPYEQYF
TRBD1	-	TRBV3-1/TRBV3-2	TRBJ1-3	TGTGCCAGCAGCCACAGGGGGTCTGGAAACACCATATATTTT	CASSHRGSGNTIYF